What follows are 21 T cell receptor beta chains derived from one specimen sequenced in a study of CXCR3-negative and CXCR3-positive naive CD8 T cells. UMI labels and 5' RACE were used to prepare the TRB cDNA libraries. TCRdb reprocessed the 5' RACE reads, with one entry per CDR3 protein and no DNA. In total, the table holds roughly 39,000 distinct CDR3 sequences. The sequenced sample was memory CD8+ T cells from blood. These receptors all come from a human donor in good health. Some clones in this sample may be carry-over from other donors' samples.

This chain links TRBV5-1 with TRBJ2-2. Germline lookup yields CDR1 SGHRS and CDR2 YFSETQ. CDR3 length: 14 amino acids. CDR3 in amino acids: CASRQESNTGELFF.

The J gene is TRBJ1-5, the V gene TRBV21-1. TRBV21-1 has pseudogene status. This CDR3 has 16 residues. The chain's CDR3 is CASSKASRSSNQPQHF.

The rearrangement links TRBV7-3 to TRBJ1-1; the D gene TCRdb calls, TRBD1, cannot be checked with no DNA. Germline V gene lookup returns CDR1 SGHTA and CDR2 FQGTGA. The CDR3 contains 17 residues. CDR3 sequence reads: CASSLWQGAAMGAEAFF.

The gene calls are TRBV10-3 and TRBJ2-1; TCRdb's D gene call, TRBD2, goes unchecked for lack of DNA. There are 17 residues in the CDR3. CDR1 ENHRY and CDR2 SYGVKD come from the germline V gene. The CDR3: CAISESLALSSYNEQFF.

The chain is built from TRBV28 and TRBJ2-7; TCRdb names TRBD2, which stays unverified in the absence of DNA. Germline lookup yields CDR1 MDHEN and CDR2 SYDVKM. This CDR3 is built from 18 residues. The CDR3 loop reads CASSGLAGGPRNSYEQYF.

The chain combines TRBV20-1 with TRBJ1-1. The CDR3 is 11 amino acids. The germline gives CDR1 DFQATT, CDR2 SNEGSKA (reference sequence). This CDR3 reads CSASKNTEAFF.

V gene TRBV20-1 combines with J gene TRBJ2-7. The germline V gene has CDR1 DFQATT and CDR2 SNEGSKA (reference sequence). The CDR3 consists of 13 residues. The CDR3 protein is CSAWAQLGSEQYF.

The CDR3 loop is CASSGSEGQDPYEQYF. V is TRBV12-3 or TRBV12-4 and J is TRBJ2-7; lacking DNA, the TRBD1 call made by TCRdb goes unchecked. The CDR3 consists of 16 residues.

The chain recombines TRBV4-2 with TRBJ2-3; absent DNA, TCRdb's TRBD1 call cannot be checked. The CDR3 contains 16 residues. CDR1 is LGHNA, CDR2 YNFKEQ, per germline. CDR3 residues: CASSQDSSGSPDTQYF.

The CDR3 loop reads CASSFSGQGTYEQYF. V usage is TRBV11-2 and J usage is TRBJ2-7; TCRdb lists TRBD1, though no DNA is available to test this call. There are 15 residues in the CDR3. The germline gives CDR1 SGHAT, CDR2 FQNNGV.

This sequence joins TRBV29-1 and TRBJ1-1. This CDR3 comprises 14 residues. Germline V gene data show CDR1 as SQVTM and CDR2 as ANQGSEA. The CDR3 reads CSVEVLERDTEAFF.

V gene TRBV7-9 combines with J gene TRBJ2-2. This CDR3 comprises 14 residues. The V gene's germline CDR1 is SEHNR and CDR2 FQNEAQ (reference sequence). The CDR3 protein is CASSLVLFTGELFF.

The rearrangement uses TRBV27 and TRBJ2-7; with no DNA, the TCRdb D assignment of TRBD1 cannot be verified. There are 16 residues in the CDR3. From germline, CDR1 is MNHEY and CDR2 SMNVEV (reference sequence). CDR3 region: CASSPLTGSNSYEQYF.

The gene calls are TRBV2 and TRBJ2-7; TCRdb outputs TRBD2, but without DNA this stays unchecked. The CDR3 loop spans 15 amino acids. CDR1 SNHLY and CDR2 FYNNEI come from the germline V gene. This CDR3 is CASRARPARTFEQYF.

The chain recombines TRBV29-1 with TRBJ1-1; TCRdb gives TRBD1 as the D gene, but with no DNA this cannot be confirmed. The V gene's germline CDR1 is SQVTM and CDR2 ANQGSEA. The CDR3 is 13 amino acids. Here the CDR3 reads CSVTGDPNTEAFF.

This chain uses TRBV5-1 with TRBJ2-7; TCRdb indicates TRBD1, and absent DNA this call remains unverified. The CDR3 contains 14 residues. Germline V CDR1 and CDR2: SGHRS, YFSETQ. The CDR3 protein is CASSPGQGWDEQYF.

The CDR3 loop is CASSDTMNTEAFF. The rearrangement links TRBV11-3 to TRBJ1-1. This CDR3 contains 13 residues. Germline V gene sequence: CDR1 SGHNT, CDR2 YENEEA.

This chain uses TRBV4-2 with TRBJ2-2; without DNA, the TCRdb call of TRBD1 cannot be checked. Germline CDR1 reads LGHNA; CDR2 reads YNFKEQ. There are 16 residues in the CDR3. The CDR3: CASSQEFGGGQGELFF.

The chain combines TRBV4-2 with TRBJ2-3; TCRdb gives TRBD2 as the D gene, but with no DNA this cannot be confirmed. This CDR3 is 16 amino acids long. Germline CDR1 and CDR2: LGHNA and YNFKEQ. The CDR3 protein is CASSQVRLAGEDTQYF.

The chain combines TRBV4-3 with TRBJ2-7. The CDR3 covers 14 residues. Per the germline V gene, CDR1 is LGHNA and CDR2 is YSLEER. The CDR3 protein is CASSQASFAYEQYF.

The V gene is TRBV7-2, the J gene TRBJ1-4; TCRdb lists TRBD1, though no DNA is available to test this call. CDR3 length: 15 amino acids. Per the germline V gene, CDR1 is SGHTA and CDR2 is FQGNSA. CDR3 protein: CASSPVGQTNEKLFF.